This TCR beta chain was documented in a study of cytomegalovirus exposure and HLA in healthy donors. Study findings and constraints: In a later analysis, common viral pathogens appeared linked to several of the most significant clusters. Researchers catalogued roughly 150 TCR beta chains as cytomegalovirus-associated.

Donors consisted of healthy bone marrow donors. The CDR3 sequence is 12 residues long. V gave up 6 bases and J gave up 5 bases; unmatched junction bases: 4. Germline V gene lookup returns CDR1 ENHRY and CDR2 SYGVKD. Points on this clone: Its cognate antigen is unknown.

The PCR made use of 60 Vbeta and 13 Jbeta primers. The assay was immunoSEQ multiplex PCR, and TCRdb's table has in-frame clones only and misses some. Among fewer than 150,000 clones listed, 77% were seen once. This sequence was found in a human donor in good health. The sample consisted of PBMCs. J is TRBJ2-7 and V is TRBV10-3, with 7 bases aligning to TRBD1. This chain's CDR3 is CAIRVGTDEQYF. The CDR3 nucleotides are TGTGCCATCAGGGTTGGGACAGACGAGCAGTACTTC.